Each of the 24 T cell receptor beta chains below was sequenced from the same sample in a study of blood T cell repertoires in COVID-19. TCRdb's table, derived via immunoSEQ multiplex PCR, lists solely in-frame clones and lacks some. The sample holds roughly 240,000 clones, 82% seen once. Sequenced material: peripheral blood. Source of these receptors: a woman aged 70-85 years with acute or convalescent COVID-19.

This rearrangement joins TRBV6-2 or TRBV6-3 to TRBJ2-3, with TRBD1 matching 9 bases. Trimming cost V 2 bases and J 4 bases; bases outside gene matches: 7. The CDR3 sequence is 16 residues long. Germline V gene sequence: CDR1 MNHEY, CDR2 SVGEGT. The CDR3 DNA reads TGTGCCAGCAGTTACCCGGGACAGGGTTGGGCAGATACGCAGTATTTT. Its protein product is CASSYPGQGWADTQYF.

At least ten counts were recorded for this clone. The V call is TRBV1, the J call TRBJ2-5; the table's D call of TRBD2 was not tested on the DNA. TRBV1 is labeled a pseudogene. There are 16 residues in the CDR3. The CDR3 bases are TGCACCAGCAGCCCCCACGAGCGGGGGGATCGAGAGACCCAGTACTTC. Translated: CTSSPHERGDRETQYF.

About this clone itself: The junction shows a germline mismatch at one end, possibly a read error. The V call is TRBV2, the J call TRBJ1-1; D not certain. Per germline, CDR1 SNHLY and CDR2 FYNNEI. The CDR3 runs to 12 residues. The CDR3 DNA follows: TGTGCCACCAGTTTGAGGTACACTGAAGCTTTCTTT. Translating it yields CATSLRYTEAFF.

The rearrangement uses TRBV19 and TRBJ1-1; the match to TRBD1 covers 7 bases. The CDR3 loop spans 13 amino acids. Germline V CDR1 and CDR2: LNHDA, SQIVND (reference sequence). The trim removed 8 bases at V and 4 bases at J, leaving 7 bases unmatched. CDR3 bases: TGTGCCAGTTCGAGTACAGGGGCCACTGAAGCTTTCTTT. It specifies CASSSTGATEAFF. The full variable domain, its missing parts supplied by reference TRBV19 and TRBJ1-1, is DGGITQSPKYLFRKEGQNVTLSCEQNLNHDAMYWYRQDPGQGLRLIYYSQIVNDFQKGDIAEGYSVSREKKESFPLTVTSAQKNPTAFYLCASSSTGATEAFFGQGTRLTVV.

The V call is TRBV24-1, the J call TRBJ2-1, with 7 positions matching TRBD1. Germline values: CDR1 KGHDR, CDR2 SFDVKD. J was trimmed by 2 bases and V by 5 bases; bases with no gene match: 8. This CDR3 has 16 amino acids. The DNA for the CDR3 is TGTGCCACCAGTGCCCACCCGACAGGGCCCTACAATGAGCAGTTCTTC. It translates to CATSAHPTGPYNEQFF.

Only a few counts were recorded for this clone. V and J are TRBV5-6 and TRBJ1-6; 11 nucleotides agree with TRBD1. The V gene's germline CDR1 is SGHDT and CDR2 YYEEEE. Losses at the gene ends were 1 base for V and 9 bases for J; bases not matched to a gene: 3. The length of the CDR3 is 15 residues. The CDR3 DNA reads TGTGCCAGCAGCTTGCTGGGACAGGGGGTTTCACCCCTCCACTTT. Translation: CASSLLGQGVSPLHF.

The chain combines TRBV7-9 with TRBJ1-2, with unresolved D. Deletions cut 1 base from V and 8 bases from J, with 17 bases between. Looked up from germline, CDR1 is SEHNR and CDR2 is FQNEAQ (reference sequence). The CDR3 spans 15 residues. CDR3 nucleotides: TGTGCCAGCAGCTTAGACCGGGAGCGAGTGGGAGGCTACACCTTC. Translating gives CASSLDRERVGGYTF.

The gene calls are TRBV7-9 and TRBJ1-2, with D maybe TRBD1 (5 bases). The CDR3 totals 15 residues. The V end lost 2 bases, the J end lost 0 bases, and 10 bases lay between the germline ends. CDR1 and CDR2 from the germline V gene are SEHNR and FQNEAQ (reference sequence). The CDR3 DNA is TGTGCCAGCAGCTTAAGGGGCGGTCCTAACTATGGCTACACCTTC. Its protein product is CASSLRGGPNYGYTF.

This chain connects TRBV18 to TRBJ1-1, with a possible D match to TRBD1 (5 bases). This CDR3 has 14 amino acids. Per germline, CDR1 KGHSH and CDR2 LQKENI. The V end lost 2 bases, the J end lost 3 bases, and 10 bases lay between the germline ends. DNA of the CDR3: TGTGCCAGCTCACCAAGGGGAGGAGACACTGAAGCTTTCTTT. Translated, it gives CASSPRGGDTEAFF.

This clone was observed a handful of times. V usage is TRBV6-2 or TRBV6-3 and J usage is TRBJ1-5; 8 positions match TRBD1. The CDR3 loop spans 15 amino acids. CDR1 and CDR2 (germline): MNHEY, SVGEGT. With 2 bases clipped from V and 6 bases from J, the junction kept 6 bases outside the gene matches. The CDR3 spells CASSYQGAPGQPQHF. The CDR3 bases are TGTGCCAGCAGTTACCAGGGGGCGCCCGGTCAGCCCCAGCATTTT.

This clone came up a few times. In DNA form, the CDR3 reads TGTGCCAGCAGCCCCCAGCGGGGGGCGCTCACCGGGGAGCTGTTTTTT. As protein: CASSPQRGALTGELFF. V is TRBV3-1 (or the pseudogene TRBV3-2) and J is TRBJ2-2, with 9 bases lining up with TRBD2. CDR1 is LGHDT and CDR2 is YNNKEL in the germline V gene (reference sequence). V was clipped by 4 bases and J by 4 bases; unmatched bases: 7. The CDR3 has 16 amino acids.

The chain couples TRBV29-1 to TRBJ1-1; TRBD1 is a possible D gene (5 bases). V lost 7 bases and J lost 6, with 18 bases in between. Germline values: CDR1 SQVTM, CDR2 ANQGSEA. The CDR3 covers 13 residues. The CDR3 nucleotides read TGCAGCGCCCGGCGGAGGGACGGATCTGAAGCTTTCTTT. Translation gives CSARRRDGSEAFF.

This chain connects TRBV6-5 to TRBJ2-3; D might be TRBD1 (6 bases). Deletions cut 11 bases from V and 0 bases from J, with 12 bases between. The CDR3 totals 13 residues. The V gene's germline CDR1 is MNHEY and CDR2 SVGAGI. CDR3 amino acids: CAARQESTDTQYF. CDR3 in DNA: TGTGCCGCGAGACAGGAGAGCACAGATACGCAGTATTTT.

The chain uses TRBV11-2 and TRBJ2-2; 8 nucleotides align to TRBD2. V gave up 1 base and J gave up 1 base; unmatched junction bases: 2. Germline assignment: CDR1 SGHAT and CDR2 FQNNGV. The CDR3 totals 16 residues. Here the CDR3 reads CASSLGLALNTGELFF. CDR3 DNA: TGTGCCAGCAGCTTAGGACTAGCGCTGAACACCGGGGAGCTGTTTTTT.

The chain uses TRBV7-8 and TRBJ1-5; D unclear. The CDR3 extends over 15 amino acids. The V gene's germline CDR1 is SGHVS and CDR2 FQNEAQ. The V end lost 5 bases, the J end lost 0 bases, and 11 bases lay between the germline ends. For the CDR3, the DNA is TGTGCCAGCAGCCCGGAGGGCTATAGCAATCAGCCCCAGCATTTT. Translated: CASSPEGYSNQPQHF.

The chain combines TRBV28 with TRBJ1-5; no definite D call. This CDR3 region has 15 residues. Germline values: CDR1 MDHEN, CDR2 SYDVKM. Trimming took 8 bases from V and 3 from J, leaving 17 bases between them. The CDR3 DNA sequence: TGTGCCAGCCGTTATGCGGGGAGGCCCAATCAGCCCCAGCATTTT. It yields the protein CASRYAGRPNQPQHF. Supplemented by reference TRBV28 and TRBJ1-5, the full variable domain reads DVKVTQSSRYLVKRTGEKVFLECVQDMDHENMFWYRQDPGLGLRLIYFSYDVKMKEKGDIPEGYSVSREKKERFSLILESASTNQTSMYLCASRYAGRPNQPQHFGDGTRLSIL.

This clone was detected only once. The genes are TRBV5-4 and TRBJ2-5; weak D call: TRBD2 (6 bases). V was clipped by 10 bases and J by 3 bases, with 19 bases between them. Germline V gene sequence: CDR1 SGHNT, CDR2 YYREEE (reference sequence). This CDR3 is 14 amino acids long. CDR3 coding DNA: TGTGCCGCACATTTCGGGGGAGCGGAAGAGACCCAGTACTTC. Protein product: CAAHFGGAEETQYF.

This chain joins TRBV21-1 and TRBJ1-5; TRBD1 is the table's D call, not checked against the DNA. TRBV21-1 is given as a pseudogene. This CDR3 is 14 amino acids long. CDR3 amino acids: CASSEQGRDQPQHF. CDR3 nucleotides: TGTGCCAGCAGCGAACAGGGTAGGGATCAGCCCCAGCATTTT.

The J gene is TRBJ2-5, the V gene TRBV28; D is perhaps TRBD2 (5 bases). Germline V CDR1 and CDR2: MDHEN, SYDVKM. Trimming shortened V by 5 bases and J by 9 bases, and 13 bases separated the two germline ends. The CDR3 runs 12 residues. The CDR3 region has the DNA TGTGCCAGCAGTCCCCCCTCGGGGTCCCAGTACTTC. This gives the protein CASSPPSGSQYF.

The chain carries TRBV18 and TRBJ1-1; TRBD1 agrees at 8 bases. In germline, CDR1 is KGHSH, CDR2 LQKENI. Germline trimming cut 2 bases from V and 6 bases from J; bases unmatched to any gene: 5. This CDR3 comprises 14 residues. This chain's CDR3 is CASSPADRAAEAFF. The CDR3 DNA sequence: TGTGCCAGCTCACCAGCGGACAGGGCAGCTGAAGCTTTCTTT.

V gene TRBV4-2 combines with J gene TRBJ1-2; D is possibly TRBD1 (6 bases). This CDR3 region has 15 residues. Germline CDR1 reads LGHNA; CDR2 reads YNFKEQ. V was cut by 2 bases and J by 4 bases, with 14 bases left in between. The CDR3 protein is CASSQPDSASYGYTF. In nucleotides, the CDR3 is TGTGCCAGCAGCCAACCGGACAGCGCCAGCTATGGCTACACCTTC.

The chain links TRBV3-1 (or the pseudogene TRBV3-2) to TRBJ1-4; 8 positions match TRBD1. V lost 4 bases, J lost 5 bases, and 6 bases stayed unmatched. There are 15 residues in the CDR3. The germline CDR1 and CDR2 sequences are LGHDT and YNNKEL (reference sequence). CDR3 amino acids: CASSPRGLANEKLFF. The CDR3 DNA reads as TGTGCCAGCAGCCCCAGGGGGCTGGCAAATGAAAAACTGTTTTTT.

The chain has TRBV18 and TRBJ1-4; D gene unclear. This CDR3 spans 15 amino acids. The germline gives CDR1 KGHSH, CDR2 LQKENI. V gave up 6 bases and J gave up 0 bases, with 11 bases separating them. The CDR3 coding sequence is TGTGCCAGCTCTCTCAGGCGAGCAACTAATGAAAAACTGTTTTTT. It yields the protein CASSLRRATNEKLFF.

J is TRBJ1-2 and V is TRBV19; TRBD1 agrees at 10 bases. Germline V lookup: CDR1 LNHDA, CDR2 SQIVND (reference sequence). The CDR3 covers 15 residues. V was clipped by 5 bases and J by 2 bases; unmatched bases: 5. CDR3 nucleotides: TGTGCCAGTAGTTCTGGGACAGGGGACAACTATGGCTACACCTTC. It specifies CASSSGTGDNYGYTF.